This entry concerns a single TCR beta chain. These data are taken from a study of T cell changes during pregnancy in multiple sclerosis. Libraries were prepared by immunoSEQ multiplex PCR; TCRdb keeps only in-frame clonotypes and omits some of them. The table has about 81,000 clones, roughly 95% seen once. Deletions cut 1 base from V and 0 bases from J, with 11 bases between. Germline V gene lookup returns CDR1 SGHKS and CDR2 YYEKEE (reference sequence). The CDR3 is 16 residues long. The chain carries TRBV5-5 and TRBJ1-3, with unresolved D. The sequence was obtained from a female donor in good health, enrolled as a control in a pregnancy study. The sample in question was peripheral blood, obtained in the third trimester of pregnancy. The CDR3 spells CASSLSTGSSGNTIYF. In nucleotides, the CDR3 is TGTGCCAGCAGCTTGTCTACGGGGAGCTCTGGAAACACCATATATTTT.